The clone carrying this T cell receptor (beta chain) was observed many times. Its antigen is unidentified. The data were obtained in a study of T cells in Graves' hyperthyroidism and ophthalmopathy. Study-wide points: Model predictions of ophthalmopathy came a median approximately 6 months before onset.

Regions amplified from RNA transcripts were the TCR beta CDR3 regions. During a first-round RT-PCR of the TCR CDR3, the HTBI primer set was used. Via MiXCR, TCRdb re-called the multiplex PCR reads, giving one row per CDR3 protein. The sample has 400,000 to 600,000 distinct CDR3 sequences, about 16% seen once. Unmatched junction bases numbered 4, after V lost 2 bases and J lost 3 bases. Germline assignment: CDR1 MNHEY and CDR2 SMNVEV (reference sequence). CDR3 length equals 14 residues. The PBMCs studied were ones that came from roughly 9.1 ml fresh peripheral blood. This TCR was recovered from a woman in her twenties or thirties with Graves' ophthalmopathy. J is TRBJ2-7 and V is TRBV27; 7 positions match TRBD2. Sequenced input: blood. CDR3 sequence (DNA): TGTGCCAGCAGTTTAAGCCTAGCGGACTACGAGCAGTACTTC. Translation: CASSLSLADYEQYF.